What follows are 20 T cell receptor beta chains derived from one specimen sequenced in a study of Ad26.COV2.S vaccination and SARS-CoV-2 variants. Measured with immunoSEQ multiplex PCR; TCRdb has only the in-frame clones, and not every one. The sample lists 350,000 to 450,000 clones; more than 75% were seen once. Treatment of the sample: some 20 received Ad26.COV2.S at low or high dose, single or two shots; several received placebo; per-sample allocation not given. Specimens were obtained on day 63 following the first vaccine or placebo injection. The sequenced sample was peripheral blood, obtained in a trial of Ad26.COV2.S vaccine versus placebo. These receptors were taken from a person aged 18-60 years who received the Ad26.COV2.S COVID-19 vaccine or a placebo.

V gene TRBV7-2 combines with J gene TRBJ2-2; the match to TRBD1 covers 8 bases. The CDR3 extends over 18 amino acids. V lost 5 bases, J lost 4 bases, and 15 bases stayed unmatched. The germline V gene encodes CDR1 SGHTA and CDR2 FQGNSA. CDR3 residues: CASSQYRGAIFGTGELFF. The CDR3 DNA sequence: TGTGCCAGCAGCCAATACAGGGGGGCAATTTTCGGCACCGGGGAGCTGTTTTTT.

This chain uses TRBV7-9 with TRBJ2-2, with no clear D. CDR1 SEHNR and CDR2 FQNEAQ come from the germline V gene (reference sequence). The CDR3 runs to 15 residues. Trimming took off 3 bases at V and 1 base at J, with 9 bases between the two ends. The CDR3 loop reads CASSFRVGNTGELFF. DNA of the CDR3: TGTGCCAGCAGCTTTAGGGTGGGGAACACCGGGGAGCTGTTTTTT.

The rearrangement uses TRBV6-5 and TRBJ1-2; D may be TRBD1 (5 bases). Trimming shortened V by 7 bases and J by 8 bases, and 17 bases separated the two germline ends. The CDR3 runs 13 residues. Germline CDR1 MNHEY, CDR2 SVGAGI. Here the CDR3 DNA reads TGTGCCAGCACCCCTCGGGGGATCCGGGGCTACACCTTC. Protein product: CASTPRGIRGYTF.

V usage is TRBV25-1 and J usage is TRBJ1-1; 7 nucleotides line up with TRBD1. V gave up 7 bases and J gave up 1 base; unmatched junction bases: 3. In germline, CDR1 is MGHDK, CDR2 SYGVNS. This CDR3 spans 13 amino acids. The CDR3, as DNA: TGTGCCAGCAAACAGGGGTCGAACACTGAAGCTTTCTTT. Protein: CASKQGSNTEAFF.

This clone was counted between two and nine times. This chain uses TRBV30 with TRBJ1-1; D unresolved. With 3 bases removed from V and 6 bases from J, the gap between germline ends came to 11 bases. The CDR3 has 12 amino acids. Germline CDR1 is GTSNPN and CDR2 is SVGIG (reference sequence). The CDR3 nucleotides read TGTGCCTGGAGCACTAGTAGTTCTGAAGCTTTCTTT. Encoded protein: CAWSTSSSEAFF.

The chain couples TRBV18 to TRBJ2-5; D not certain. The CDR3 has 13 amino acids. The germline V gene encodes CDR1 KGHSH and CDR2 LQKENI. V was shortened by 4 bases and J by 0 bases, with 6 bases between the two germline ends. The CDR3 DNA follows: TGTGCCAGCTCACTCTCGTACCAAGAGACCCAGTACTTC. Translating gives CASSLSYQETQYF.

For the CDR3, the DNA is TGCGCCAGCAGCCCCCGACAGAATCAGCCCCAGCATTTT. It yields the protein CASSPRQNQPQHF. The rearrangement joins TRBV4-1 to TRBJ1-5; D is perhaps TRBD1 (5 bases). The CDR3 spans 13 residues. V dropped 4 bases and J dropped 4 bases, with 8 bases sitting between them. Per the germline V gene, CDR1 is MGHRA and CDR2 is YSYEKL.

The chain recombines TRBV30 with TRBJ2-3; 15 positions agree with TRBD2. This CDR3 has 18 residues. Germline CDR1 reads GTSNPN; CDR2 reads SVGIG (reference sequence). J was trimmed by 6 bases and V by 3 bases; bases with no gene match: 13. CDR3 DNA: TGTGCCTGGAGCGACGCAGGGACTAGCGGGGGGCCATGGGATACGCAGTATTTT. Residues: CAWSDAGTSGGPWDTQYF.

The chain employs TRBV27 and TRBJ1-6; a possible D gene is TRBD1 (6 bases). Germline-derived CDR1 and CDR2 are MNHEY and SMNVEV (reference sequence). The CDR3 consists of 15 residues. Deletions cut 3 bases from V and 0 bases from J, with 6 bases between. In nucleotides, the CDR3 is TGTGCCAGCAGTTTGGGGGCCTCCTATAATTCACCCCTCCACTTT. It translates to CASSLGASYNSPLHF.

This clone has only one observation. The rearrangement joins TRBV9 to TRBJ1-1; D uncertain. This CDR3 spans 14 amino acids. V gave up 2 bases and J gave up 3 bases, with 11 bases separating them. Germline-derived CDR1 and CDR2 are SGDLS and YYNGEE. CDR3 loop: CASSVRSRDTEAFF. The CDR3 coding sequence is TGTGCCAGCAGCGTTCGGTCTCGGGACACTGAAGCTTTCTTT.

Concerning this clone: Other DNA variants within this sample encode the same CDR3. The V and J genes are TRBV7-9 and TRBJ1-1, with D unclear. The V gene's germline CDR1 is SEHNR and CDR2 FQNEAQ (reference sequence). V lost 2 bases, J lost 0 bases, and 7 bases lay in between. This CDR3 comprises 14 residues. Written as DNA, the CDR3 is TGTGCCAGCAGCTTACTGGGGATGAACACTGAAGCTTTCTTT. It translates to CASSLLGMNTEAFF.

This chain connects TRBV15 to TRBJ1-3; no clear D gene. Trimming took off 6 bases at V and 2 bases at J, with 5 bases between the two ends. The CDR3 has 12 residues. CDR1 and CDR2 from the germline V gene are LNHNV and YYDKDF (reference sequence). This CDR3 is CATSSAGNTIYF. As DNA, the CDR3 is TGTGCCACCAGTAGTGCTGGAAACACCATATATTTT.

This clone has more than one count but fewer than ten. Other DNA sequences in the same sample also yield this CDR3. The chain recombines TRBV5-1 with TRBJ2-2, with D unclear. Germline V CDR1 and CDR2: SGHRS, YFSETQ. The CDR3 totals 12 residues. The ends were cut back, 2 bases at V and 2 bases at J, with 1 base in the middle. CDR3: CASSLNTGELFF. The CDR3 nucleotides read TGCGCCAGCAGCTTAAACACCGGGGAGCTGTTTTTT.

This sequence joins TRBV4-1 and TRBJ2-1; 8 bases line up with TRBD1. J gave up 9 bases and V 1 base, and 11 bases lay outside the gene matches. This CDR3 contains 16 residues. Germline CDR1 and CDR2: MGHRA and YSYEKL. Here the CDR3 DNA reads TGCGCCAGCAGCCAAGTTGTATGGACAGGGATTCGTGAGCAGTTCTTC. Translating gives CASSQVVWTGIREQFF.

This clone turned up a few times. The rearrangement uses TRBV7-2 and TRBJ1-2, with TRBD1 matching 8 bases. The germline V gene has CDR1 SGHTA and CDR2 FQGNSA. The CDR3 is 14 amino acids. Germline trimming cut 5 bases from V and 6 bases from J; bases unmatched to any gene: 8. The CDR3 sequence is CASSARTGMNGYTF. The CDR3 DNA sequence: TGTGCCAGCAGCGCCAGGACAGGGATGAATGGCTACACCTTC.

V is TRBV6-5 and J is TRBJ1-3; TRBD1 might be the D (5 bases). Trimming removed 10 bases from V and 2 bases from J, with 18 bases in between. The germline CDR1 and CDR2 sequences are MNHEY and SVGAGI. The CDR3 has 15 amino acids. The CDR3 bases are TGTGCCACCATCCCTTCCCAGGGTGCTGGAAACACCATATATTTT. Amino acid sequence: CATIPSQGAGNTIYF.

The chain recombines TRBV30 with TRBJ1-2; D gene uncertain. Germline V lookup: CDR1 GTSNPN, CDR2 SVGIG (reference sequence). This CDR3 spans 11 amino acids. V was shortened by 1 base and J by 4 bases, with 4 bases between the two germline ends. The chain's CDR3 is CAWSDLYGYTF. CDR3 DNA sequence: TGTGCCTGGAGTGATCTCTATGGCTACACCTTC.

The chain carries TRBV5-1 and TRBJ2-5; a possible D gene is TRBD2 (5 bases). Germline CDR1 and CDR2: SGHRS and YFSETQ. CDR3 size: 15 residues. The ends were cut back, 5 bases at V and 4 bases at J, with 18 bases in the middle. The CDR3 bases are TGCGCCAGCAGTCCTAGCTCTATGGGCGGAGAGACCCAGTACTTC. Translated: CASSPSSMGGETQYF.

The chain recombines TRBV5-1 with TRBJ1-6; 10 positions match TRBD1. Germline V gives CDR1 SGHRS, CDR2 YFSETQ. The CDR3 contains 18 residues. J lost 4 bases, V lost 0 bases, and 7 bases had no gene match. CDR3 bases: TGCGCCAGCAGCTTGGGGGACAGGGGCGCAAATTATAATTCACCCCTCCACTTT. It translates to CASSLGDRGANYNSPLHF.

Here the CDR3 reads CASSLVLSGGYTF. The CDR3 DNA follows: TGTGCCAGCAGTTTAGTGCTTTCAGGGGGCTACACCTTC. The rearrangement uses TRBV27 and TRBJ1-2; tentatively, D is TRBD1 (5 bases). The V end was cut by 2 bases, the J end by 8 bases, with 12 bases between. Germline CDR1 reads MNHEY; CDR2 reads SMNVEV (reference sequence). CDR3 length equals 13 residues.